The present T cell receptor beta chain was sequenced within a study of blood T cells in healthy people across ages. The total RNA that was extracted per sample amounted to at least 5 micrograms. Sample-barcoded 5' priming and a J-beta primer mix drove a second PCR of roughly 6 to 12 cycles. One entry per CDR3 protein results from TCRdb running MiXCR on the 5' RACE reads. This sample has about a million distinct CDR3 sequences; roughly half occur once, and the top ten carry 20% to 25%. V was shortened by 4 bases and J by 6 bases, with 9 bases between the two germline ends. From germline, CDR1 is DFQATT and CDR2 SNEGSKA (reference sequence). This CDR3 comprises 11 residues.

The source of this sequence is a woman aged 55-69 years in good health. This chain uses TRBV20-1 with TRBJ1-1; TRBD1 is a possible D gene (5 bases). Sample: blood. CDR3 bases: TGCAGTGCTAAGGACAACCCTGAAGCTTTCTTT. Amino acids: CSAKDNPEAFF.